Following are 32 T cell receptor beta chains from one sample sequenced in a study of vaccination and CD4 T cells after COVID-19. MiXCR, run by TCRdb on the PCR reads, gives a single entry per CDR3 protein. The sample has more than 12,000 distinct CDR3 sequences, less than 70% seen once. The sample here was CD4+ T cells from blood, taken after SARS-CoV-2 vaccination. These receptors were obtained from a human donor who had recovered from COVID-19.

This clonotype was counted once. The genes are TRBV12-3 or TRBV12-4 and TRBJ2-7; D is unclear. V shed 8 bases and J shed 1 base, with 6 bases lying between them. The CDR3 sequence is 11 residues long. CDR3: CASRRSYEQYF. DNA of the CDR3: TGTGCCAGCCGCAGATCCTACGAGCAGTACTTC.

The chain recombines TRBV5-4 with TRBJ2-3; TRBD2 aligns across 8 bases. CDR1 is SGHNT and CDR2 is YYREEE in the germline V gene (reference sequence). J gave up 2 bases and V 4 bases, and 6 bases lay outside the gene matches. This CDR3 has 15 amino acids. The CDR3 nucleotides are TGTGCCAGCAGCGCGACTAGCGTCGCCACAGATACGCAGTATTTT. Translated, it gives CASSATSVATDTQYF. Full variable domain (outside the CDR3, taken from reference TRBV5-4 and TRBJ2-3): ETGVTQSPTHLIKTRGQQVTLRCSSQSGHNTVSWYQQALGQGPQFIFQYYREEENGRGNFPPRFSGLQFPNYSSELNVNALELDDSALYLCASSATSVATDTQYFGPGTRLTVL.

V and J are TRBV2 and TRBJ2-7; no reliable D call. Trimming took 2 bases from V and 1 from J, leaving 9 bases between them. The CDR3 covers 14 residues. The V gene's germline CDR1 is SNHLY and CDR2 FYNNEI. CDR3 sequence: CASSESGVSYEQYF. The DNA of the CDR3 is TGTGCCAGCAGTGAAAGTGGGGTTTCCTACGAGCAGTACTTC.

CDR3 loop: CSARGDREGEQYF. The CDR3 DNA is TGCAGTGCTAGGGGGGACAGGGAGGGCGAGCAGTACTTC. The genes are TRBV20-1 and TRBJ2-7; 9 nucleotides match TRBD1. The trim removed 3 bases at V and 6 bases at J, leaving 6 bases unmatched. The germline V gene has CDR1 DFQATT and CDR2 SNEGSKA (reference sequence). This CDR3 spans 13 amino acids.

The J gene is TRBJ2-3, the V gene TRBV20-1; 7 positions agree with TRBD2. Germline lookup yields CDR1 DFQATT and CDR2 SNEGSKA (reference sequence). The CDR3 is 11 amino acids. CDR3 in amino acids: CGGDYRGTQYF. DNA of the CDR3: TGCGGGGGGGACTACCGTGGGACGCAGTATTTT.

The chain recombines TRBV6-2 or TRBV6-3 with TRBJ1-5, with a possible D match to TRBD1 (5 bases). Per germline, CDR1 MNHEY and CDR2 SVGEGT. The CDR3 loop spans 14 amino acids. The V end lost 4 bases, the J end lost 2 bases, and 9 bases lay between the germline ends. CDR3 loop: CASSFAGRNQPQHF. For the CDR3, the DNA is TGTGCCAGCAGTTTCGCAGGGCGCAATCAGCCCCAGCATTTT.

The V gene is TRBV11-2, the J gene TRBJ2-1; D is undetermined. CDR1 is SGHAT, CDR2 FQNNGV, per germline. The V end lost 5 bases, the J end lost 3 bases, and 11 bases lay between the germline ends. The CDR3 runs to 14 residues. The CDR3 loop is CASSHSLSYNEQFF. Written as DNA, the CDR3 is TGTGCCAGCAGCCACTCCCTCAGCTACAATGAGCAGTTCTTC.

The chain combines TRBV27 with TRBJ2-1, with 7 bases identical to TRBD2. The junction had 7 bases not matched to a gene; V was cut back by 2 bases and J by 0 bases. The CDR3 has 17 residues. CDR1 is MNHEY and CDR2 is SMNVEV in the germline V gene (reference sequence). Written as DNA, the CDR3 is TGTGCCAGCAGTTTAAGGCCTAGCGGAGACTCCTACAATGAGCAGTTCTTC. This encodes CASSLRPSGDSYNEQFF.

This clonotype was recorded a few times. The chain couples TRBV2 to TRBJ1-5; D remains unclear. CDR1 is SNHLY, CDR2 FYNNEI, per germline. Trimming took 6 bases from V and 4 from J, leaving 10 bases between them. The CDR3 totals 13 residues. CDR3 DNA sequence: TGTGCCAGCAGCAAAACCAAAAATCAGCCCCAGCATTTT. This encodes CASSKTKNQPQHF.

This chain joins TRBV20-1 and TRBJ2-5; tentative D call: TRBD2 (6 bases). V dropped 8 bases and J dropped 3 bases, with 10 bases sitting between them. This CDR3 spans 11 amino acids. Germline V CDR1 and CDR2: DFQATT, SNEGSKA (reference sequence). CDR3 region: CSTRREETQYF. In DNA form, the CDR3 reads TGCAGTACGAGGAGGGAAGAGACCCAGTACTTC.

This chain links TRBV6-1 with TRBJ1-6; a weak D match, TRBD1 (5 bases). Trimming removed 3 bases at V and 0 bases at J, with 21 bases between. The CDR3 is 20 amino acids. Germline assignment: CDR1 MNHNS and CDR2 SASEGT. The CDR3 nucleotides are TGTGCCAGCAGTGAGAGGGGTTTCTGGGGGTCGAGCTCCTATAATTCACCCCTCCACTTT. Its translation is CASSERGFWGSSSYNSPLHF.

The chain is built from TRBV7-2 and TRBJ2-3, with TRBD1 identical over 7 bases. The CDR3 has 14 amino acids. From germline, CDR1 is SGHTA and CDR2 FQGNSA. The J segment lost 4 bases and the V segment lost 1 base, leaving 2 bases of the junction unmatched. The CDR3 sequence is CASSLGQGADTQYF. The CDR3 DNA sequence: TGTGCCAGCAGCTTAGGTCAGGGGGCAGATACGCAGTATTTT.

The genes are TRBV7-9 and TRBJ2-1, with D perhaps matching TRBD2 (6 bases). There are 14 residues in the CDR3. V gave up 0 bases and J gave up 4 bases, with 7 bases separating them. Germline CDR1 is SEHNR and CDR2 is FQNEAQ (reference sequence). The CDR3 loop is CASSLAGGYNEQFF. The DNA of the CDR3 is TGTGCCAGCAGCTTAGCGGGAGGATACAATGAGCAGTTCTTC.

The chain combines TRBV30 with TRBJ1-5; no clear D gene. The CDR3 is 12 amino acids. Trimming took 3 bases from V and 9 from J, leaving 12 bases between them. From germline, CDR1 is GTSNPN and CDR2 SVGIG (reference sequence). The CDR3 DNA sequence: TGTGCCTGGAGCCCCGGACTACTGCCCCAGCATTTT. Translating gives CAWSPGLLPQHF. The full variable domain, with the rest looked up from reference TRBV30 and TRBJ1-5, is SQTIHQWPATLVQPVGSPLSLECTVEGTSNPNLYWYRQAAGRGLQLLFYSVGIGQISSEVPQNLSASRPQDRQFILSSKKLLLSDSGFYLCAWSPGLLPQHFGDGTRLSIL.

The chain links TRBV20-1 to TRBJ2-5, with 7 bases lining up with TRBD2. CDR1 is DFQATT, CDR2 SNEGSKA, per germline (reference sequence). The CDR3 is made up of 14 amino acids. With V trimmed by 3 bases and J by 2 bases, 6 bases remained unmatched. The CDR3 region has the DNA TGCAGTGCTAGGGCGGGAGTGTTACAAGAGACCCAGTACTTC. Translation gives CSARAGVLQETQYF.

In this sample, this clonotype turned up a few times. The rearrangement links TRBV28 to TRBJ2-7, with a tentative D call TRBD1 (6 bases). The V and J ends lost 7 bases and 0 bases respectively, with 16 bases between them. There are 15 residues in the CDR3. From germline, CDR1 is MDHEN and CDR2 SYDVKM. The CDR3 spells CASTPRGASSYEQYF. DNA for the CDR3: TGTGCCAGCACTCCCAGGGGAGCCTCCTCCTACGAGCAGTACTTC.

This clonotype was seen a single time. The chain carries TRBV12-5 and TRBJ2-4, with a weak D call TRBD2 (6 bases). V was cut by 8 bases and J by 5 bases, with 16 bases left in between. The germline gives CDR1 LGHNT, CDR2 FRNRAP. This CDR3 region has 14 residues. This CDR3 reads CASRQGGEENIQYF. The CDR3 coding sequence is TGTGCTAGTCGGCAGGGCGGGGAAGAAAACATTCAGTACTTC.

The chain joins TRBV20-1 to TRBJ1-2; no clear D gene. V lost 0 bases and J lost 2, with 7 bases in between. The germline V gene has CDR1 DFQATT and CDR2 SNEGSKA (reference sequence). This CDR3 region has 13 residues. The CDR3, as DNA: TGCAGTGCTAGAGAGGGCAAGAACTATGGCTACACCTTC. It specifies CSAREGKNYGYTF.

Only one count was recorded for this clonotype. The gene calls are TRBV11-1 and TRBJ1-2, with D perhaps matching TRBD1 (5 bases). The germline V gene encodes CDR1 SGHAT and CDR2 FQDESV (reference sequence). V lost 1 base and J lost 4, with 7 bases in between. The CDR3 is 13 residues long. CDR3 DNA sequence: TGTGCCAGCAGCTTAGGGGGACGCTATGGCTACACCTTC. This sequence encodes CASSLGGRYGYTF.

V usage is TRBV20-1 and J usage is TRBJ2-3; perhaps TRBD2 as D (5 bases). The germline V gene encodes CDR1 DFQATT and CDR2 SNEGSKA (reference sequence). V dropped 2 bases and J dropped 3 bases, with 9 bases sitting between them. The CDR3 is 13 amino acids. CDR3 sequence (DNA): TGCAGTGCTAGACAGACGGGAACAGATACGCAGTATTTT. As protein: CSARQTGTDTQYF.

The DNA for the CDR3 is TGTGCCAGCAGTTCCGCTAGTAAAAGGCTAGTGTCCCAGTACTTC. Its protein product is CASSSASKRLVSQYF. This chain links TRBV27 with TRBJ2-5; no clear D gene. V was clipped by 4 bases and J by 9 bases, with 21 bases between them. Germline lookup yields CDR1 MNHEY and CDR2 SMNVEV (reference sequence). The CDR3 spans 15 residues.

CDR3 sequence (DNA): TGTGCCAGCAGCTTAGATCTGGGACAGTTGAACACTGAAGCTTTCTTT. As protein: CASSLDLGQLNTEAFF. This chain uses TRBV11-2 with TRBJ1-1, with TRBD1 identical over 7 bases. CDR1 SGHAT and CDR2 FQNNGV come from the germline V gene. The CDR3 has 16 amino acids. Germline trimming cut 0 bases from V and 0 bases from J; bases unmatched to any gene: 4.

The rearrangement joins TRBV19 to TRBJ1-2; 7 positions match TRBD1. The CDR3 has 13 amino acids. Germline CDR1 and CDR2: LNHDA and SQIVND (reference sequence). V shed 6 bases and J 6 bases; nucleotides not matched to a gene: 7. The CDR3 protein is CASRQDRTDGYTF. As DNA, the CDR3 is TGTGCCAGTAGGCAGGACAGGACGGATGGCTACACCTTC.

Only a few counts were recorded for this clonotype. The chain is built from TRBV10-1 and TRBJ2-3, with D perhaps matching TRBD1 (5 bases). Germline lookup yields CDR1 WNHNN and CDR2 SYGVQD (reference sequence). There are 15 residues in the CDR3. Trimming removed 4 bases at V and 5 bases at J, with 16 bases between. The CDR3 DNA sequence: TGCGCCAGCAGTGGGGGCGCCGCGCTCGGAGATACGCAGTATTTT. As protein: CASSGGAALGDTQYF.

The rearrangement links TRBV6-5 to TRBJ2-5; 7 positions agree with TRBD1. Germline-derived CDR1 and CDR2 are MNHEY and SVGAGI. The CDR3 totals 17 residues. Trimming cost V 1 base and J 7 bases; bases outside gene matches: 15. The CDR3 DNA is TGTGCCAGCAGTTACTACTCGATACAGGGGTCCAGGTCGACCCAGTACTTC. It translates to CASSYYSIQGSRSTQYF.

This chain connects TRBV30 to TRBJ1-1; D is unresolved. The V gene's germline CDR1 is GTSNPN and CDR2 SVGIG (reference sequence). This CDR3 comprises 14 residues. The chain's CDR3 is CARAGPPRDTEAFF. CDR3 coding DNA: TGTGCTCGCGCCGGGCCGCCGAGGGACACTGAAGCTTTCTTT.

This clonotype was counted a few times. DNA of the CDR3: TGTGCCAGCAGTGATGACAGCAAGGGCACTGAAGCTTTCTTT. Its protein is CASSDDSKGTEAFF. This chain uses TRBV6-1 with TRBJ1-1; tentative D call: TRBD1 (5 bases). The V end lost 3 bases, the J end lost 4 bases, and 12 bases lay between the germline ends. Germline CDR1 MNHNS, CDR2 SASEGT. The CDR3 has 14 residues.

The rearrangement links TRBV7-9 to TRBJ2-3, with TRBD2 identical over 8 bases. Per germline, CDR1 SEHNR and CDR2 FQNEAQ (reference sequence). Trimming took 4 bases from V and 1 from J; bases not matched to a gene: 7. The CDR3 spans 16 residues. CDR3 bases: TGTGCCAGCAGCTACCCCTCGGGGGGGGGCACAGATACGCAGTATTTT. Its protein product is CASSYPSGGGTDTQYF.

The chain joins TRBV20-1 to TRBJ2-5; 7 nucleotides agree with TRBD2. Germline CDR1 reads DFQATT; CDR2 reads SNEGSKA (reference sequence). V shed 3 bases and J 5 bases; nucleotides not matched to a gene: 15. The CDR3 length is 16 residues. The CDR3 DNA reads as TGCAGTGCTAGGGACTTACCTCGGGACTACGGTGAGACCCAGTACTTC. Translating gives CSARDLPRDYGETQYF.

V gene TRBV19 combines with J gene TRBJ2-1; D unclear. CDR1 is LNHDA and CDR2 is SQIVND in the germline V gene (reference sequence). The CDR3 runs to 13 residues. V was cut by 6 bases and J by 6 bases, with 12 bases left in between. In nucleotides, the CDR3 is TGTGCCAGTAGACTCAACCCGGGCAATGAGCAGTTCTTC. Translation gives CASRLNPGNEQFF.

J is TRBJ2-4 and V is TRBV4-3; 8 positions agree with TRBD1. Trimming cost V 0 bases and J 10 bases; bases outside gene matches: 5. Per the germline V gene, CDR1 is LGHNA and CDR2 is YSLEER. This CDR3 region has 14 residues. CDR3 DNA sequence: TGCGCCAGCAGCCAAGAACGGACAGGGATTATTCAGTACTTC. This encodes CASSQERTGIIQYF.

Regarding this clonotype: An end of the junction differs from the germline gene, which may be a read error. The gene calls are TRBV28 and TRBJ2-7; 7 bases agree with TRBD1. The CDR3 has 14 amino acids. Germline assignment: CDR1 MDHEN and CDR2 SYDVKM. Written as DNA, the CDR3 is TGTGCCGGCAGTTCAGGACAGGTCCCCTACGAGCAGTACTTC. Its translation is CAGSSGQVPYEQYF.